What follows are 28 T cell receptor beta chains derived from one specimen sequenced in a study of neurological immune-mediated disorders. Time point noted: technical triplicate 1. A single record per CDR3 protein comes from TCRdb applying MiXCR to the 5' RACE reads. The table includes about 38,000 distinct CDR3 sequences, roughly 11% detected once. The specimen was PBMCs. These receptors all stem from a man between 60 and 70 years old with HTLV-1-associated myelopathy (HAM/TSP).

This clonotype was observed many times. The V gene is TRBV5-1, the J gene TRBJ2-1; D ambiguous. In germline, CDR1 is SGHRS, CDR2 YFSETQ. The V gene lost 0 bases and the J gene lost 10 bases, with 11 bases spanning the gap. The CDR3 covers 13 residues. The CDR3 bases are TGCGCCAGCAGCTTGGACGAGAGTGAAGAGCAGTTCTTC. This encodes CASSLDESEEQFF.

This clonotype was observed at least ten times. The chain is built from TRBV20-1 and TRBJ1-2; unclear D gene. Looked up from germline, CDR1 is DFQATT and CDR2 is SNEGSKA (reference sequence). Trimming left V 5 bases short and J 7 bases short, with 23 bases between. The CDR3 runs to 15 residues. CDR3 protein: CSARPADKTERGYTF. The CDR3 nucleotides are TGCAGTGCTCGCCCCGCCGACAAAACCGAGCGTGGCTACACCTTC.

Ten or more counts support this clonotype. The chain combines TRBV20-1 with TRBJ2-1, with 9 bases aligning to TRBD2. This CDR3 spans 13 amino acids. Germline lookup yields CDR1 DFQATT and CDR2 SNEGSKA (reference sequence). For the CDR3, the DNA is TGCGGGGGTGGCGGGAGGGGAAGTAATGAGCAGTTCTTC. Protein: CGGGGRGSNEQFF.

Only one count was recorded for this clonotype. This chain joins TRBV20-1 and TRBJ2-7; 10 bases agree with TRBD1. This CDR3 comprises 17 residues. The J segment lost 1 base and the V segment lost 3 bases, leaving 12 bases of the junction unmatched. Germline lookup yields CDR1 DFQATT and CDR2 SNEGSKA (reference sequence). CDR3 nucleotides: TGCAGTGCTAGTGCCCCGTTGGAGGACAGGGGGTCCTACGAGCAGTACTTC. Residues: CSASAPLEDRGSYEQYF.

This clonotype was picked up one time. The V call is TRBV28, the J call TRBJ1-5, with 8 positions matching TRBD1. After removal of 5 bases from V and 7 bases from J, the junction contained 10 bases not matched to a gene. CDR3 length: 15 amino acids. Germline CDR1 is MDHEN and CDR2 is SYDVKM. CDR3 DNA sequence: TGTGCCAGCAGTCCTCAAGCAGGGGGCGGGCAGCCCCAGCATTTT. Translating it yields CASSPQAGGGQPQHF.

This clonotype came up many times. The J gene is TRBJ2-1, the V gene TRBV20-1, with 13 bases matching TRBD2. CDR1 is DFQATT, CDR2 SNEGSKA, per germline (reference sequence). Trimming removed 3 bases from V and 9 bases from J; junction bases left unmatched: 8. There are 15 residues in the CDR3. In DNA form, the CDR3 reads TGCAGTGCTAGCCGACTAGCGGGAGGAATTGGTGAGCAGTTCTTC. It codes for CSASRLAGGIGEQFF.

This clonotype was picked up many times. The rearrangement links TRBV12-3 or TRBV12-4 to TRBJ2-7; 10 bases map to TRBD1. The CDR3 totals 14 residues. V was pared by 6 bases and J by 4 bases, with 6 bases of the junction left unmatched. The CDR3 nucleotides are TGTGCCAGCAGGCCGGGACAGGGGACGTACGAGCAGTACTTC. It translates to CASRPGQGTYEQYF.

This clonotype was observed at least ten times. This chain links TRBV5-1 with TRBJ2-2, with D perhaps TRBD1 or TRBD2 (5 bases each). Trimming stripped 3 bases from V and 5 bases from J, with 14 bases between. This CDR3 is built from 15 residues. Germline lookup yields CDR1 SGHRS and CDR2 YFSETQ. DNA of the CDR3: TGCGCCAGCAGCTGGGACCCGGGGCGGACCGGGGAGCTGTTTTTT. This sequence encodes CASSWDPGRTGELFF.

In this sample, this clonotype turned up many times. The chain has TRBV29-1 and TRBJ2-1; D is ambiguous. CDR3 length: 10 amino acids. From germline, CDR1 is SQVTM and CDR2 ANQGSEA. V lost 6 bases and J lost 9, with 9 bases in between. In DNA, the CDR3 is TGCAGCGTAGAGATGATTGAGCAGTTCTTC. It translates to CSVEMIEQFF.

This clonotype was detected many times. The gene calls are TRBV5-1 and TRBJ1-1; 8 nucleotides line up with TRBD1. The CDR3 extends over 16 amino acids. The V gene end was trimmed by 4 bases and the J gene end by 0 bases; junction bases not matched to a gene: 8. Germline values: CDR1 SGHRS, CDR2 YFSETQ. CDR3 sequence reads: CASSPGPQGVNTEAFF. The CDR3 region has the DNA TGCGCCAGCAGCCCTGGCCCACAGGGGGTGAACACTGAAGCTTTCTTT.

This clonotype was seen at least ten times. The J gene is TRBJ1-2, the V gene TRBV15; no reliable D call. Trimming shortened V by 5 bases and J by 4 bases, and 11 bases separated the two germline ends. Germline V CDR1 and CDR2: LNHNV, YYDKDF (reference sequence). This CDR3 contains 13 residues. The CDR3 here is CATSPAGVYGYTF. CDR3 DNA: TGTGCCACCAGCCCAGCCGGGGTCTATGGCTACACCTTC.

This clonotype was recorded at least ten times. The V and J genes are TRBV6-6 and TRBJ1-2; D is ambiguous. This CDR3 is 14 amino acids long. Germline V gene sequence: CDR1 MNHNY, CDR2 SVGAGI (reference sequence). The germline V and J ends were trimmed by 6 bases and 8 bases, with 19 bases remaining between them. This chain's CDR3 is CASRAEGAAGGYTF. CDR3 coding DNA: TGTGCCAGCAGGGCAGAAGGAGCAGCTGGCGGCTACACCTTC.

This clonotype has at least ten counts. The chain combines TRBV20-1 with TRBJ2-3, with D tentatively TRBD2 (6 bases). V lost 0 bases and J lost 5, with 12 bases in between. Germline V gene data show CDR1 as DFQATT and CDR2 as SNEGSKA (reference sequence). The CDR3 length is 14 residues. CDR3 residues: CSARDPGGRDTQYF. CDR3 coding DNA: TGCAGTGCTAGAGATCCCGGGGGTAGAGATACGCAGTATTTT.

This clonotype has ten or more counts. The gene calls are TRBV9 and TRBJ1-1, with D possibly being TRBD1 (5 bases). Trimming stripped 0 bases from V and 1 base from J, with 7 bases between. CDR1 and CDR2 (germline): SGDLS, YYNGEE. This CDR3 has 14 residues. CDR3 protein: CASSVGRENTEAFF. The CDR3 DNA is TGTGCCAGCAGCGTAGGCAGGGAGAACACTGAAGCTTTCTTT.

The table lists this clonotype with many counts. The genes are TRBV6-5 and TRBJ2-7; D ambiguous. CDR1 is MNHEY and CDR2 is SVGAGI in the germline V gene. CDR3 size: 15 residues. Between the trimmed V and J ends, which lost 2 bases and 2 bases, there was a span of 13 bases. DNA for the CDR3: TGTGCCAGCAGTTACGCCGGCAGGTCCACCTACGAGCAGTACTTC. It translates to CASSYAGRSTYEQYF.

This clonotype was seen many times. The chain couples TRBV29-1 to TRBJ1-1, with D possibly TRBD1 on 5 matching bases. Germline assignment: CDR1 SQVTM and CDR2 ANQGSEA. The germline V and J ends were trimmed by 4 bases and 6 bases, with 15 bases remaining between them. The CDR3 runs 13 residues. The CDR3 DNA sequence: TGCAGCGTTGCGGGGCAGGGAGGGGCTGAAGCTTTCTTT. Translation: CSVAGQGGAEAFF.

This clonotype has ten or more counts. The chain joins TRBV20-1 to TRBJ2-6, with 11 bases aligning to TRBD2. V lost 5 bases and J lost 3; bases outside the gene matches: 9. Germline CDR1 is DFQATT and CDR2 is SNEGSKA (reference sequence). The CDR3 is 17 residues long. CDR3 residues: CSAPPLTSGSGANVLTF. The DNA for the CDR3 is TGCAGTGCTCCCCCTCTCACTAGCGGGAGTGGGGCCAACGTCCTGACTTTC.

This clonotype occurred many times. This rearrangement joins TRBV9 to TRBJ2-3; a possible D gene is TRBD2 (6 bases). Trimming cost V 1 base and J 3 bases, with 12 bases left between them. Germline values: CDR1 SGDLS, CDR2 YYNGEE. CDR3 length equals 15 residues. The CDR3 coding sequence is TGTGCCAGCAGCGTATATCCAAGCGGGACAGATACGCAGTATTTT. Its translation: CASSVYPSGTDTQYF.

This clonotype came up many times. J is TRBJ2-3 and V is TRBV29-1; unclear D gene. Germline-derived CDR1 and CDR2 are SQVTM and ANQGSEA. V lost 1 base to trimming and J lost 1 base, with 6 bases between them. This CDR3 spans 13 amino acids. The CDR3 DNA is TGCAGCGTTGAAGCAGGCCGCACAGATACGCAGTATTTT. Translating it yields CSVEAGRTDTQYF.

This clonotype was counted many times. The V call is TRBV7-8, the J call TRBJ2-7, with TRBD1 as a possible D gene (6 bases). V lost 5 bases and J 5 bases, leaving 16 bases between the germline ends. Per germline, CDR1 SGHVS and CDR2 FQNEAQ. This CDR3 spans 14 amino acids. The CDR3 DNA is TGTGCCAGCAGCACCGACAGGTGGTCCAACGAGCAGTACTTC. Protein sequence: CASSTDRWSNEQYF.

In this sample, this clonotype turned up many times. The V gene is TRBV5-5, the J gene TRBJ2-7, with D perhaps TRBD2 (5 bases). The V end was cut by 1 base, the J end by 7 bases, with 9 bases between. The CDR3 covers 12 residues. Germline assignment: CDR1 SGHKS and CDR2 YYEKEE (reference sequence). In nucleotides, the CDR3 is TGTGCCAGCAGCTTGCTAGGGAGTGAGCAGTACTTC. This encodes CASSLLGSEQYF.

This clonotype is a singleton in its sample. This rearrangement joins TRBV6-5 to TRBJ2-7, with 10 bases identical to TRBD1. Germline V gives CDR1 MNHEY, CDR2 SVGAGI. The CDR3 loop spans 17 amino acids. V was pared by 3 bases and J by 2 bases, with 10 bases of the junction left unmatched. This CDR3 is CASSYSNPGQGTYEQYF. The DNA of the CDR3 is TGTGCCAGCAGTTATTCAAACCCGGGACAGGGGACCTACGAGCAGTACTTC.

The V gene is TRBV10-3, the J gene TRBJ2-1; 10 nucleotides align to TRBD2. Germline V CDR1 and CDR2: ENHRY, SYGVKD. This CDR3 has 17 amino acids. The V gene end was trimmed by 2 bases and the J gene end by 1 base; junction bases not matched to a gene: 5. This CDR3 reads CAISEGVAGGSYNEQFF. CDR3 bases: TGTGCCATCAGTGAGGGGGTAGCGGGAGGATCCTACAATGAGCAGTTCTTC.

This clonotype was counted a single time. A much larger clone is a single base away; this may be a read error. DNA for the CDR3: TGCAGTGCTAGGGCCGGACAGGCGAACACTGAAGGTTTCTTT. Its protein product is CSARAGQANTEGFF. The V gene is TRBV20-1, the J gene TRBJ1-1; the match to TRBD1 covers 7 bases. Germline loops: CDR1 DFQATT, CDR2 SNEGSKA (reference sequence). The CDR3 length is 14 residues.

This clonotype was counted many times. This chain joins TRBV5-5 and TRBJ2-7; possibly TRBD1 or TRBD2 for D (5 bases each). The V end lost 4 bases, the J end lost 0 bases, and 17 bases lay between the germline ends. Germline loops: CDR1 SGHKS, CDR2 YYEKEE (reference sequence). The CDR3 is 16 amino acids. The CDR3 protein is CASSLLGAGNSYEQYF. As DNA, the CDR3 is TGTGCCAGCAGCCTCCTCGGGGCAGGAAACTCCTACGAGCAGTACTTC.

The sample holds many counts of this clonotype. The rearrangement joins TRBV29-1 to TRBJ1-4; 7 positions match TRBD1. Germline CDR1 and CDR2: SQVTM and ANQGSEA. With V trimmed by 7 bases and J by 7 bases, 9 bases remained unmatched. CDR3 length: 13 residues. CDR3 sequence (DNA): TGCAGCGCACAGGGGAGCGCTAGTGAAAAACTGTTTTTT. Amino acid sequence: CSAQGSASEKLFF.

Written as DNA, the CDR3 is TGTGCCAGCAGCCTCTCCGGACACTTCTCCGGGGAGCTGTTTTTT. It codes for CASSLSGHFSGELFF. This rearrangement joins TRBV14 to TRBJ2-2; D possibly corresponds to TRBD1 (5 bases). Trimming pared 4 bases from V and 6 bases from J, leaving 15 bases between. CDR3 length equals 15 residues. CDR1 is SGHDN, CDR2 FVKESK, per germline.

This clonotype has at least ten counts. The chain recombines TRBV9 with TRBJ2-1, with no clear D. V lost 0 bases and J lost 2, with 12 bases in between. Germline CDR1 SGDLS, CDR2 YYNGEE. There are 16 residues in the CDR3. CDR3 nucleotide sequence: TGTGCCAGCAGCGTAGTGACAACCACGACCTACAATGAGCAGTTCTTC. Protein sequence: CASSVVTTTTYNEQFF.